This TCR beta chain was sequenced during a study of cytomegalovirus exposure and HLA in healthy donors. The study, taken as a whole, reports: Cytomegalovirus status was reportedly diagnosed by the classifier with high sensitivity and specificity.

Details on this clone: Its antigen remains unknown.

The primer mix had 60 Vbeta and 13 Jbeta primers. Measured with immunoSEQ multiplex PCR; TCRdb has only the in-frame clones, and not every one. The data hold about 190,000 clones, with 75% to 85% observed a single time. The sample was PBMCs. This TCR was recovered from a woman in her 50s in good health and CMV-seronegative.

Here the CDR3 DNA reads TGTGCCAGCTCACCGCGGACAGCTCCGAACACTGAAGCTTTCTTT. It codes for CASSPRTAPNTEAFF. The gene calls are TRBV18 and TRBJ1-1, with a tentative D call TRBD1 (6 bases). Trimming cost V 3 bases and J 1 base, with 12 bases left between them. The CDR3 contains 15 residues. Germline values: CDR1 KGHSH, CDR2 LQKENI.